These T cell receptor beta chains were read from a single sample in a study of T cells in Graves' hyperthyroidism and ophthalmopathy. TCRdb processed the multiplex PCR reads anew with MiXCR; each CDR3 protein has one entry. Altogether approximately 600,000 distinct CDR3 sequences are present, less than 25% being singletons, with the ten largest covering 34%. Material: blood. These receptors originate from a young man with Graves' ophthalmopathy. CDR3s include the opening cysteine and the closing phenylalanine or tryptophan. D genes are given only for firm matches. Clone sizes are given selectively: once, few, many, or a class where the clone is expanded.

J | D | V | size | CDR3 | DNA
TRBJ2-3 | NA | TRBV7-9 | many | CASSLAATRGGTQYF | TGTGCCAGCAGCTTAGCAGCGACGCGGGGTGGTACGCAGTATTTT
TRBJ1-5 | NA | TRBV28 | many | CASSFLRGSQPQHF | TGTGCCAGCAGTTTCCTCAGGGGAAGTCAGCCCCAGCATTTT
TRBJ2-5 | NA | TRBV5-5 | NA | CASSFPRLDQETQYF | TGTGCCAGCAGCTTTCCGAGACTGGACCAAGAGACCCAGTACTTC
TRBJ2-7 | NA | TRBV29-1 | NA | CSAVGGYLYEQYF | TGCAGCGCCGTCGGAGGGTACCTCTACGAGCAGTACTTC
TRBJ2-5 | TRBD2 | TRBV7-9 | many | CASSQGLGQETQYF | TGTGCCAGCAGCCAGGGACTAGGTCAAGAGACCCAGTACTTC
TRBJ2-5 | NA | TRBV2 | few | CASSVGPPGAQYF | TGTGCCAGCAGTGTTGGTCCTCCTGGGGCCCAGTACTTC
TRBJ2-7 | TRBD2 | TRBV4-3 | NA | CASSPSIGLADHFGYEQYF | TGCGCCAGCAGCCCAAGTATCGGACTAGCGGACCACTTCGGCTACGAGCAGTACTTC
TRBJ2-1 | NA | TRBV5-5 | NA | CASSDSGVSSHNEQFF | TGTGCCAGCAGCGACTCAGGGGTGAGCTCCCACAATGAGCAGTTCTTC
TRBJ2-5 | TRBD1 | TRBV2 | few | CASLPAGQGWETQYF | TGTGCCAGCCTCCCCGCGGGACAGGGGTGGGAGACCCAGTACTTC
TRBJ1-6 | NA | TRBV19 | NA | CASSYPYGPQSDSPLHF | TGTGCCAGTAGTTATCCGTACGGGCCACAGTCTGACTCACCCCTCCACTTT
TRBJ1-5 | TRBD1 | TRBV27 | NA | CASSFGTGLVQPQHF | TGTGCCAGCAGTTTCGGGACAGGGTTAGTTCAGCCCCAGCATTTT
TRBJ2-7 | NA | TRBV6-1 | many | CASSYAAGSSYEQYF | TGTGCCAGCAGTTACGCGGCAGGTAGCTCCTACGAGCAGTACTTC
TRBJ2-1 | NA | TRBV7-3 | NA | CASSTTSYNEQFF | TGTGCCAGCAGTACGACTTCCTACAATGAGCAGTTCTTC
TRBJ2-7 | NA | TRBV3-1 | many | CASSQEPSGKAQYF | TGTGCCAGCAGCCAAGAACCCAGTGGGAAGGCGCAGTACTTC
TRBJ2-1 | NA | TRBV3-1 | many | CASAAGMSSYNEQFF | TGTGCCAGCGCGGCAGGTATGAGCTCCTACAATGAGCAGTTCTTC
TRBJ1-2 | NA | TRBV7-2 | once | CASSYIGVVYGYTF | TGTGCCAGCAGCTACATTGGGGTGGTCTATGGCTACACCTTC
TRBJ2-7 | TRBD2 | TRBV27 | many | CASSSGLGYEQYF | TGTGCCAGCAGTTCGGGACTAGGCTACGAGCAGTACTTC
TRBJ2-3 | NA | TRBV7-9 | NA | CASSHSSYTDTQYF | TGTGCCAGCAGCCACAGTAGTTACACAGATACGCAGTATTTT
TRBJ2-6 | NA | TRBV18 | NA | CASQSPGAGANVLTF | TGTGCCAGCCAATCTCCAGGGGCTGGGGCCAACGTCCTGACTTTC
TRBJ1-2 | TRBD1 | TRBV18 | few | CASSAQGANYGYTF | TGTGCCAGCTCAGCACAGGGGGCTAACTATGGCTACACCTTC
TRBJ2-7 | TRBD2 | TRBV6-1 | few | CAGRGGTSYEQYF | TGTGCCGGTCGGGGAGGGACGAGCTACGAGCAGTACTTC
TRBJ2-2 | NA | TRBV10-3 | NA | CVAGELFF | TGTGTCGCCGGGGAGCTGTTTTTT
TRBJ2-5 | TRBD2 | TRBV3-1 | few | CASSPPWTSGNQETQYF | TGTGCCAGCAGCCCCCCCTGGACTAGCGGTAACCAAGAGACCCAGTACTTC
TRBJ1-2 | NA | TRBV7-9 | NA | CASSRQDSRYGYTF | TGTGCCAGCAGCCGACAGGACTCCCGCTATGGCTACACCTTC
TRBJ1-2 | TRBD1 | TRBV20-1 | NA | CSARDWDRPNYGYTF | TGCAGTGCTAGAGACTGGGACAGACCTAACTATGGCTACACCTTC
TRBJ2-7 | NA | TRBV20-1 | many | CSARDRGYEQYF | TGCAGTGCTAGAGACAGGGGCTACGAGCAGTACTTC
TRBJ2-1 | TRBD2 | TRBV24-1 | few | CATSVSGRDYNEQFF | TGTGCCACCAGTGTTAGCGGGAGGGACTACAATGAGCAGTTCTTC
TRBJ2-5 | NA | TRBV5-4 | few | CASSFRREGTQYF | TGTGCCAGCAGCTTTAGGCGGGAAGGAACCCAGTACTTC
TRBJ2-3 | NA | TRBV29-1 | once | CSVRSTTGFTDTQYF | TGCAGCGTTAGAAGTACTACCGGTTTCACAGATACGCAGTATTTT
TRBJ1-1 | NA | TRBV5-1 | few | CASSLSQGKGEAFF | TGCGCCAGCAGCTTGTCACAGGGTAAAGGTGAAGCTTTCTTT
TRBJ2-2 | NA | TRBV9 | few | CASSSNRVTGELFF | TGTGCCAGCAGCTCTAACAGGGTTACCGGGGAGCTGTTTTTT
TRBJ1-4 | NA | TRBV7-9 | many | CASSSGGEKLFF | TGTGCCAGCAGTTCCGGAGGGGAAAAACTGTTTTTT
TRBJ2-5 | NA | TRBV24-1 | few | CATSDFGSGETQYF | TGTGCCACCAGTGATTTCGGTAGCGGAGAGACCCAGTACTTC
TRBJ2-4 | NA | TRBV24-1 | NA | CATSDALLGDIQYF | TGTGCCACCAGTGACGCCCTCCTGGGGGACATTCAGTACTTC
TRBJ1-1 | NA | TRBV10-3 | NA | CAIKAGGGGTEAFF | TGTGCCATCAAGGCGGGGGGAGGGGGCACTGAAGCTTTCTTT
TRBJ2-7 | TRBD2 | TRBV6-2/TRBV6-3 | NA | CASSLAAVAGAHEQYF | TGTGCCAGCAGTTTAGCGGCGGTAGCGGGAGCCCACGAGCAGTACTTC
TRBJ2-7 | NA | TRBV11-2 | many | CASSREWRNYEQYF | TGTGCCAGCAGTCGGGAGTGGAGAAACTACGAGCAGTACTTC
TRBJ2-4 | NA | TRBV28 | many | CASEGTGIGLSKNIQYF | TGTGCCAGCGAGGGTACAGGGATTGGATTGTCCAAAAACATTCAGTACTTC
TRBJ2-7 | TRBD2 | TRBV6-1 | few | CASSSREANYEQYF | TGTGCCAGCAGCTCACGGGAGGCTAACTACGAGCAGTACTTC
TRBJ2-3 | TRBD2 | TRBV20-1 | few | CSARGTSSDTQYF | TGCAGTGCTAGGGGGACTAGTTCAGATACGCAGTATTTT
TRBJ2-3 | NA | TRBV5-1 | few | CASSLGQGVADTQYF | TGCGCCAGCAGCTTGGGGCAGGGTGTGGCAGATACGCAGTATTTT
TRBJ2-3 | NA | TRBV6-1 | few | CAVNGVAGYTDTQYF | TGTGCCGTCAATGGGGTCGCGGGGTACACAGATACGCAGTATTTT